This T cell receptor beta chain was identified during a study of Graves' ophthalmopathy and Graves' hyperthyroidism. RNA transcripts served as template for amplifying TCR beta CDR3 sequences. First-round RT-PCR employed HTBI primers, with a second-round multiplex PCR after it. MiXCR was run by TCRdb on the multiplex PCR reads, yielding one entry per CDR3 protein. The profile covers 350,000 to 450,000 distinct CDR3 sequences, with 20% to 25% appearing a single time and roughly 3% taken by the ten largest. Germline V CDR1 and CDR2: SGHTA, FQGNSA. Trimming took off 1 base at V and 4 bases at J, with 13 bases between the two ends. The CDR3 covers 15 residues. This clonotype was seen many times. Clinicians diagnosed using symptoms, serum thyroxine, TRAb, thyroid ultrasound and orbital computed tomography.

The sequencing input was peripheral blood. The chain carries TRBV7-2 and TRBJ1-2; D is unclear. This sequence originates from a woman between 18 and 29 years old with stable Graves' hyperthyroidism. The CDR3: CASSLGQSWAYGYTF. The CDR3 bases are TGTGCCAGCAGCTTAGGGCAATCATGGGCCTATGGCTACACCTTC. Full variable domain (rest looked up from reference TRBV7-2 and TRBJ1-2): GAGVSQSPSNKVTEKGKDVELRCDPISGHTALYWYRQSLGQGLEFLIYFQGNSAPDKSGLPSDRFSAERTGGSVSTLTIQRTQQEDSAVYLCASSLGQSWAYGYTFGSGTRLTVV.